Listed below are T cell receptor beta chains from one sample, sequenced in a study of CD8+ T cells in alopecia areata. TCRdb's table, derived via immunoSEQ multiplex PCR, lists solely in-frame clones and lacks some. The sample contains some 150,000 clones, about 88% of which appear only once. Sequenced material: CD8+ T cells sorted from blood, taken at week 4, from a patient treated with tofacitinib. All receptors derive from a human donor with alopecia areata. Each CDR3 is given with its conserved first and last residue. Fields, in order: V gene, clone size, D gene, J gene, CDR3 protein, CDR3 DNA. D genes are given only for firm matches. Size tells how often a clone was seen (once, few, many) or the class of an expanded clone, and some rows leave it out.

v_gene: TRBV5-4; abundance: -; d_gene: -; j_gene: TRBJ2-3; CDR3aa: CASSRGAGSTDTQYF; CDR3nt: TGTGCCAGCAGCCGAGGCGCGGGCAGCACAGATACGCAGTATTTT
v_gene: TRBV6-5; abundance: -; d_gene: -; j_gene: TRBJ2-2; CDR3aa: CASSTVNTGELFF; CDR3nt: TGTGCCAGCTCGACAGTAAACACCGGGGAGCTGTTTTTT
v_gene: TRBV28; abundance: few; d_gene: -; j_gene: TRBJ2-5; CDR3aa: CASSFGETQYF; CDR3nt: TGTGCCAGCAGTTTTGGGGAGACCCAGTACTTC
v_gene: TRBV29-1; abundance: once; d_gene: -; j_gene: TRBJ1-2; CDR3aa: CSVEGSTYGYTF; CDR3nt: TGCAGCGTTGAGGGCAGCACTTATGGCTACACCTTC
v_gene: TRBV29-1; abundance: few; d_gene: -; j_gene: TRBJ2-7; CDR3aa: CSVEDQTSAEYEQYF; CDR3nt: TGCAGCGTTGAAGATCAGACATCGGCTGAATACGAGCAGTACTTC
v_gene: TRBV5-1; abundance: -; d_gene: -; j_gene: TRBJ2-7; CDR3aa: CASSSNRDGSYEQYF; CDR3nt: TGCGCCAGCAGCTCCAACCGGGACGGTTCCTACGAGCAGTACTTC
v_gene: TRBV29-1; abundance: -; d_gene: TRBD2; j_gene: TRBJ2-4; CDR3aa: CSVGRAGMKNIQYF; CDR3nt: TGCAGCGTTGGCCGAGCGGGGATGAAAAACATTCAGTACTTC
v_gene: TRBV5-8; abundance: -; d_gene: TRBD2; j_gene: TRBJ2-1; CDR3aa: CASSRLADEQFF; CDR3nt: TGTGCCAGCAGCCGACTAGCGGATGAGCAGTTCTTC
v_gene: TRBV27; abundance: -; d_gene: -; j_gene: TRBJ2-6; CDR3aa: CASSLFAPKGANVLTF; CDR3nt: TGTGCCAGCAGTTTATTTGCTCCGAAGGGGGCCAACGTCCTGACTTTC
v_gene: TRBV7-9; abundance: -; d_gene: TRBD1; j_gene: TRBJ1-1; CDR3aa: CASNPVPQGFNTEAFF; CDR3nt: TGTGCCAGCAATCCCGTACCACAGGGGTTTAACACTGAAGCTTTCTTT
v_gene: TRBV14; abundance: -; d_gene: TRBD2; j_gene: TRBJ2-7; CDR3aa: CASSTTSAEQYF; CDR3nt: TGTGCCAGCAGCACAACTAGCGCCGAGCAGTACTTC
v_gene: TRBV5-1; abundance: -; d_gene: TRBD2; j_gene: TRBJ2-2; CDR3aa: CASSLGLAGTGELFF; CDR3nt: TGCGCCAGCAGCTTGGGGCTAGCGGGCACCGGGGAGCTGTTTTTT
v_gene: TRBV27; abundance: -; d_gene: TRBD2; j_gene: TRBJ2-5; CDR3aa: CASSPGTSGFQETQYF; CDR3nt: TGTGCCAGCAGTCCCGGGACTAGCGGGTTCCAAGAGACCCAGTACTTC
v_gene: TRBV4-1; abundance: -; d_gene: -; j_gene: TRBJ2-7; CDR3aa: CASSQDSGTMYEQYF; CDR3nt: TGCGCCAGCAGCCAAGATTCCGGGACAATGTACGAGCAGTACTTC
v_gene: TRBV13; abundance: -; d_gene: -; j_gene: TRBJ2-1; CDR3aa: CASSSREFNEQFF; CDR3nt: TGTGCCAGCAGCTCCAGGGAATTCAATGAGCAGTTCTTC
v_gene: TRBV29-1; abundance: -; d_gene: -; j_gene: TRBJ2-1; CDR3aa: CSVEKLVRSFNEQFF; CDR3nt: TGCAGCGTGGAAAAATTGGTTAGGAGTTTCAATGAGCAGTTCTTC
v_gene: TRBV5-4; abundance: few; d_gene: TRBD2; j_gene: TRBJ2-1; CDR3aa: CASSNSGAGSYNEQFF; CDR3nt: TGTGCCAGCAGCAATAGCGGGGCCGGCTCCTACAATGAGCAGTTCTTC
v_gene: TRBV4-1; abundance: -; d_gene: -; j_gene: TRBJ2-1; CDR3aa: CASSWGELNEQFF; CDR3nt: TGCGCCAGCAGCTGGGGGGAACTCAATGAGCAGTTCTTC
v_gene: TRBV11-2; abundance: few; d_gene: -; j_gene: TRBJ1-2; CDR3aa: CASSLGADPNYGYTF; CDR3nt: TGTGCCAGCAGCTTAGGAGCCGACCCTAACTATGGCTACACCTTC
v_gene: TRBV29-1; abundance: -; d_gene: TRBD2; j_gene: TRBJ2-7; CDR3aa: CSAKGLAGAGEQYF; CDR3nt: TGCAGCGCAAAGGGACTAGCGGGAGCTGGCGAGCAGTACTTC
v_gene: TRBV6-6; abundance: -; d_gene: -; j_gene: TRBJ2-7; CDR3aa: CASRTMTYNEQYF; CDR3nt: TGTGCCAGCAGAACCATGACCTATAACGAGCAGTACTTC
v_gene: TRBV13; abundance: -; d_gene: -; j_gene: TRBJ2-3; CDR3aa: CASSLAAVNQDTQYF; CDR3nt: TGTGCCAGCAGCTTAGCGGCAGTTAATCAAGATACGCAGTATTTT
v_gene: TRBV27; abundance: -; d_gene: -; j_gene: TRBJ2-5; CDR3aa: CASRETRYNQETQYF; CDR3nt: TGTGCCAGCAGAGAGACTAGGTATAACCAAGAGACCCAGTACTTC
v_gene: TRBV7-9; abundance: -; d_gene: -; j_gene: TRBJ1-6; CDR3aa: CASSLIFGVPGYNSPLHF; CDR3nt: TGTGCCAGCAGCTTAATTTTCGGGGTCCCGGGGTATAATTCACCCCTCCACTTT
v_gene: TRBV27; abundance: -; d_gene: -; j_gene: TRBJ2-7; CDR3aa: CASSLGASYEQYF; CDR3nt: TGTGCCAGCAGTTTAGGTGCATCCTACGAGCAGTACTTC
v_gene: TRBV6-5; abundance: -; d_gene: -; j_gene: TRBJ2-2; CDR3aa: CASSYSAAANTGELFF; CDR3nt: TGTGCCAGCAGTTACTCTGCCGCTGCGAACACCGGGGAGCTGTTTTTT
v_gene: TRBV27; abundance: -; d_gene: TRBD2; j_gene: TRBJ2-2; CDR3aa: CASGPWTSGGELFF; CDR3nt: TGTGCCAGCGGACCATGGACTAGCGGGGGGGAGCTGTTTTTT
v_gene: TRBV29-1; abundance: -; d_gene: TRBD1; j_gene: TRBJ2-1; CDR3aa: CSAKPDRGLYNEQFF; CDR3nt: TGCAGCGCTAAACCGGACAGGGGGCTCTACAATGAGCAGTTCTTC
v_gene: TRBV13; abundance: -; d_gene: -; j_gene: TRBJ2-2; CDR3aa: CASNEANTGELFF; CDR3nt: TGTGCCAGCAACGAAGCGAACACCGGGGAGCTGTTTTTT
v_gene: TRBV27; abundance: -; d_gene: TRBD1; j_gene: TRBJ2-5; CDR3aa: CASSLGTVGETQYF; CDR3nt: TGTGCCAGCAGTTTGGGGACAGTTGGAGAGACCCAGTACTTC
v_gene: TRBV4-1; abundance: -; d_gene: -; j_gene: TRBJ2-7; CDR3aa: CASSQGDWSYEQYF; CDR3nt: TGCGCCAGCAGCCAAGGGGACTGGTCCTACGAGCAGTACTTC
v_gene: TRBV7-2; abundance: -; d_gene: -; j_gene: TRBJ2-7; CDR3aa: CASSLRLFGTPADEQYF; CDR3nt: TGTGCCAGCAGCTTAAGACTTTTTGGGACCCCGGCCGACGAGCAGTACTTC
v_gene: TRBV5-4; abundance: -; d_gene: -; j_gene: TRBJ2-7; CDR3aa: CASSSDKTYEQYF; CDR3nt: TGTGCCAGCAGCTCGGACAAAACCTACGAGCAGTACTTC
v_gene: TRBV7-9; abundance: -; d_gene: TRBD2; j_gene: TRBJ2-7; CDR3aa: CASSPTTSGKQYEQYF; CDR3nt: TGTGCCAGCAGCCCTACGACTAGCGGGAAGCAGTACGAGCAGTACTTC
v_gene: TRBV7-3; abundance: -; d_gene: -; j_gene: TRBJ2-2; CDR3aa: CASSLGTGELFF; CDR3nt: TGTGCCAGCAGCTTGGGGACCGGGGAGCTGTTTTTT
v_gene: TRBV27; abundance: few; d_gene: -; j_gene: TRBJ2-1; CDR3aa: CASSPDGSSYNEQFF; CDR3nt: TGTGCCAGCAGTCCGGATGGAAGCTCCTACAATGAGCAGTTCTTC
v_gene: TRBV29-1; abundance: -; d_gene: -; j_gene: TRBJ2-7; CDR3aa: CSVAGLPTYEQYF; CDR3nt: TGCAGCGTTGCGGGACTGCCTACCTACGAGCAGTACTTC
v_gene: TRBV7-9; abundance: -; d_gene: -; j_gene: TRBJ1-5; CDR3aa: CASSRSSGASNQPQHF; CDR3nt: TGTGCCAGCAGCCGATCTTCAGGGGCGAGCAATCAGCCCCAGCATTTT
v_gene: TRBV5-4; abundance: -; d_gene: TRBD1; j_gene: TRBJ2-7; CDR3aa: CASSNRDSTYEQYF; CDR3nt: TGTGCCAGCAGCAACCGGGACAGTACCTACGAGCAGTACTTC
v_gene: TRBV9; abundance: -; d_gene: -; j_gene: TRBJ2-2; CDR3aa: CASSDAPDGDTGELFF; CDR3nt: TGTGCCAGCAGCGACGCCCCAGACGGGGACACCGGGGAGCTGTTTTTT
v_gene: TRBV7-8; abundance: -; d_gene: TRBD1; j_gene: TRBJ2-7; CDR3aa: CASRPKGTGNYEQYF; CDR3nt: TGTGCCAGCAGACCTAAGGGGACAGGGAATTACGAGCAGTACTTC
v_gene: TRBV30; abundance: -; d_gene: -; j_gene: TRBJ2-1; CDR3aa: CALGPSNEQFF; CDR3nt: TGTGCCTTAGGACCGAGCAATGAGCAGTTCTTC
v_gene: TRBV30; abundance: -; d_gene: -; j_gene: TRBJ2-5; CDR3aa: CAWSGGVLSGETQYF; CDR3nt: TGTGCCTGGAGTGGGGGGGTACTTTCTGGAGAGACCCAGTACTTC
v_gene: TRBV16; abundance: -; d_gene: -; j_gene: TRBJ2-7; CDR3aa: CASSPLESSYEQYF; CDR3nt: TGTGCCAGCAGCCCCCTGGAGAGCTCCTACGAGCAGTACTTC
v_gene: TRBV7-8; abundance: -; d_gene: -; j_gene: TRBJ2-7; CDR3aa: CASRAESYEQYF; CDR3nt: TGTGCCAGCCGAGCTGAGTCCTACGAGCAGTACTTC
v_gene: TRBV15; abundance: -; d_gene: -; j_gene: TRBJ1-1; CDR3aa: CATSRGNTEAFF; CDR3nt: TGTGCCACCAGCAGGGGAAACACTGAAGCTTTCTTT
v_gene: TRBV27; abundance: -; d_gene: TRBD2; j_gene: TRBJ2-1; CDR3aa: CASRLGLAAYNEQFF; CDR3nt: TGTGCCAGCAGATTGGGACTAGCGGCCTACAATGAGCAGTTCTTC
v_gene: TRBV5-4; abundance: few; d_gene: TRBD1; j_gene: TRBJ2-3; CDR3aa: CASSTPGQGLADTQYF; CDR3nt: TGTGCCAGCAGCACCCCGGGACAGGGTTTAGCAGATACGCAGTATTTT
v_gene: TRBV6-1; abundance: -; d_gene: -; j_gene: TRBJ2-5; CDR3aa: CASSIASDYQETQYF; CDR3nt: TGTGCCAGCAGCATAGCCTCCGACTACCAAGAGACCCAGTACTTC
v_gene: TRBV4-1; abundance: -; d_gene: -; j_gene: TRBJ1-2; CDR3aa: CASSQEESQGSYGYTF; CDR3nt: TGCGCCAGCAGCCAAGAAGAGAGCCAGGGTAGCTATGGCTACACCTTC
v_gene: TRBV29-1; abundance: -; d_gene: -; j_gene: TRBJ2-1; CDR3aa: CSLFGTDSQFF; CDR3nt: TGCAGCCTTTTTGGGACGGACAGCCAGTTCTTC
v_gene: TRBV29-1; abundance: -; d_gene: TRBD2; j_gene: TRBJ2-7; CDR3aa: CSVGGGSYEQYF; CDR3nt: TGCAGCGTCGGGGGGGGGTCCTACGAGCAGTACTTC
v_gene: TRBV7-9; abundance: -; d_gene: -; j_gene: TRBJ1-5; CDR3aa: CASSFGNQPQHF; CDR3nt: TGTGCCAGCAGCTTCGGAAATCAGCCCCAGCATTTT
v_gene: TRBV30; abundance: -; d_gene: TRBD1; j_gene: TRBJ1-4; CDR3aa: CAWSSGTAREKLFF; CDR3nt: TGTGCCTGGAGTAGCGGGACAGCCAGGGAAAAACTGTTTTTT
v_gene: TRBV9; abundance: -; d_gene: -; j_gene: TRBJ2-1; CDR3aa: CASSVAGNEQFF; CDR3nt: TGTGCCAGCAGCGTTGCCGGCAATGAGCAGTTCTTC